One and the same sample provided the 16 T cell receptor beta chains below, sequenced in a study of cytomegalovirus exposure and HLA in healthy donors. PCR primers comprised 60 Vbeta and 13 Jbeta primers. Sequencing used immunoSEQ multiplex PCR; TCRdb keeps in-frame clones, though not all of them. This table has 150,000 or so clones, roughly 80% appearing once. The specimen sequenced was PBMCs. The receptors derive from a male donor in good health and CMV-seropositive.

The gene calls are TRBV18 and TRBJ1-2, with D possibly matching TRBD1 (6 bases). The CDR3 totals 14 residues. Trimming removed 6 bases at V and 1 base at J, with 12 bases between. In germline, CDR1 is KGHSH, CDR2 LQKENI. This chain's CDR3 is CASSSGANNYGYTF. CDR3 bases: TGTGCCAGCTCTTCAGGGGCCAATAACTATGGCTACACCTTC.

This clone was picked up one time. This chain connects TRBV5-5 to TRBJ1-5, with 7 bases lining up with TRBD1. CDR3 length: 16 residues. CDR1 is SGHKS, CDR2 YYEKEE, per germline (reference sequence). Losses at the gene ends were 4 bases for V and 0 bases for J; bases not matched to a gene: 7. CDR3 loop: CASSPTGYNSNQPQHF. The CDR3 DNA reads as TGTGCCAGCAGCCCGACAGGGTATAATAGCAATCAGCCCCAGCATTTT. Full variable domain (rest looked up from reference TRBV5-5 and TRBJ1-5): DAGVTQSPTHLIKTRGQQVTLRCSPISGHKSVSWYQQVLGQGPQFIFQYYEKEERGRGNFPDRFSARQFPNYSSELNVNALLLGDSALYLCASSPTGYNSNQPQHFGDGTRLSIL.

The chain recombines TRBV28 with TRBJ2-3; weak D call: TRBD2 (6 bases). The germline V and J ends were trimmed by 6 bases and 8 bases, with 9 bases remaining between them. This CDR3 comprises 11 residues. Germline V gene lookup returns CDR1 MDHEN and CDR2 SYDVKM. CDR3 residues: CASRGRSTQYF. The CDR3 bases are TGTGCCAGCAGGGGGAGGAGTACGCAGTATTTT.

The chain carries TRBV10-3 and TRBJ2-2, with 8 positions matching TRBD2. CDR1 is ENHRY, CDR2 SYGVKD, per germline. With V trimmed by 11 bases and J by 6 bases, 14 bases remained unmatched. This CDR3 has 15 residues. The CDR3 bases are TGTGCCGTCGCTCTCGGCGGGAGGAGTCCCGGGGAGCTGTTTTTT. Residues: CAVALGGRSPGELFF.

The chain couples TRBV7-9 to TRBJ2-1; maybe TRBD1 (6 bases). Deletions cut 7 bases from V and 8 bases from J, with 18 bases between. The V gene's germline CDR1 is SEHNR and CDR2 FQNEAQ (reference sequence). This CDR3 comprises 14 residues. The CDR3 region is CASTPPGDRDEQFF. The CDR3 nucleotides are TGTGCCAGCACCCCTCCAGGGGATCGGGATGAGCAGTTCTTC.

The chain uses TRBV2 and TRBJ1-2; 9 positions match TRBD1. V lost 5 bases to trimming and J lost 6 bases; unmatched junction nucleotides: 13. CDR1 and CDR2 from the germline V gene are SNHLY and FYNNEI. The length of the CDR3 is 16 residues. CDR3 sequence reads: CASSRSNRDRAHGYTF. As DNA, the CDR3 is TGTGCCAGCAGTAGGAGCAACCGGGACAGGGCCCATGGCTACACCTTC.

The chain carries TRBV27 and TRBJ2-7, with 10 positions matching TRBD2. Losses at the gene ends were 2 bases for V and 4 bases for J; bases not matched to a gene: 8. The CDR3 is 16 amino acids. Germline V lookup: CDR1 MNHEY, CDR2 SMNVEV (reference sequence). The CDR3 loop reads CASSLLGAGGTYEQYF. CDR3 nucleotides: TGTGCCAGCAGTTTACTAGGAGCGGGAGGGACGTACGAGCAGTACTTC.

About this clone: One end of the junction fails to match germline, which may point to a read error. This chain connects TRBV28 to TRBJ2-4; 7 positions match TRBD2. This CDR3 comprises 18 residues. Looked up from germline, CDR1 is MDHEN and CDR2 is SYDVKM. CDR3 residues: CASSSTGTLWEGKNSQYF. As DNA, the CDR3 is TGTGCCAGCAGTTCTACGGGAACTCTGTGGGAGGGTAAAAACAGTCAGTACTTC.

The rearrangement joins TRBV19 to TRBJ2-7; D may be TRBD1 (6 bases). V lost 4 bases, J lost 6 bases, and 10 bases lay in between. The germline gives CDR1 LNHDA, CDR2 SQIVND (reference sequence). The length of the CDR3 is 12 residues. This chain's CDR3 is CASSKGVGEQYF. In DNA form, the CDR3 reads TGTGCCAGTAGTAAGGGGGTTGGCGAGCAGTACTTC. The complete variable domain, with remaining parts taken from reference TRBV19 and TRBJ2-7, reads DGGITQSPKYLFRKEGQNVTLSCEQNLNHDAMYWYRQDPGQGLRLIYYSQIVNDFQKGDIAEGYSVSREKKESFPLTVTSAQKNPTAFYLCASSKGVGEQYFGPGTRLTVT.

This clone was detected a few times. J is TRBJ2-1 and V is TRBV27, with 9 positions matching TRBD2. Germline V lookup: CDR1 MNHEY, CDR2 SMNVEV (reference sequence). The CDR3 loop spans 16 amino acids. The ends lost 4 bases at V and 6 bases at J; junction bases unmatched: 10. The CDR3 DNA sequence: TGTGCCAGCAGTTCAGGCCGGCTAGCGGGGCCCAATGAGCAGTTCTTC. This gives the protein CASSSGRLAGPNEQFF.

This clone was counted only a few times. The CDR3 DNA follows: TGTGCCAGCAGCTTGTGGGGACAGGGCTCCGAGCAGTACTTC. Translation gives CASSLWGQGSEQYF. The chain uses TRBV5-5 and TRBJ2-7; 9 nucleotides align to TRBD1. The V gene's germline CDR1 is SGHKS and CDR2 YYEKEE (reference sequence). The length of the CDR3 is 14 residues. V lost 1 base, J lost 6 bases, and 5 bases stayed unmatched.

The chain has TRBV19 and TRBJ1-2; possibly TRBD1 for D (6 bases). Germline lookup yields CDR1 LNHDA and CDR2 SQIVND (reference sequence). The CDR3 contains 14 residues. V lost 3 bases to trimming and J lost 7 bases, with 15 bases between them. CDR3 sequence (DNA): TGTGCCAGTAGTATCGAGTGGGGGCAGGGTGGCTACACCTTC. Translated: CASSIEWGQGGYTF.

This chain joins TRBV5-1 and TRBJ1-4; D not resolved. Looked up from germline, CDR1 is SGHRS and CDR2 is YFSETQ. V was pared by 3 bases and J by 12 bases, with 12 bases between. CDR3 length equals 12 residues. The CDR3 bases are TGCGCCAGCAGCTCCGCCTACAGTGAACTGTTTTTT. The encoded protein is CASSSAYSELFF.

J is TRBJ2-7 and V is TRBV5-1, with 9 bases fitting TRBD1. CDR3 length equals 16 residues. Germline V gene data show CDR1 as SGHRS and CDR2 as YFSETQ. Trimming removed 0 bases from V and 1 base from J; junction bases left unmatched: 5. The CDR3 DNA sequence: TGCGCCAGCAGCTTGGTCACTGGGACAGGGTCCTACGAGCAGTACTTC. Protein sequence: CASSLVTGTGSYEQYF.

The genes are TRBV6-5 and TRBJ1-2; 9 nucleotides line up with TRBD1. The CDR3 loop spans 15 amino acids. Germline V gene data show CDR1 as MNHEY and CDR2 as SVGAGI. V trimming: 3 bases; J trimming: 2 bases; junction bases outside the gene matches: 4. The CDR3 here is CASSYAGQGNYGYTF. The CDR3, as DNA: TGTGCCAGCAGTTATGCCGGACAGGGGAACTATGGCTACACCTTC.

The rearrangement joins TRBV5-1 to TRBJ2-1, with D perhaps TRBD1 (6 bases). V was clipped by 3 bases and J by 0 bases, with 22 bases between them. Germline values: CDR1 SGHRS, CDR2 YFSETQ. This CDR3 is built from 19 residues. The CDR3 region is CASSSGQPGPRISYNEQFF. CDR3 bases: TGCGCCAGCAGCTCCGGACAGCCTGGCCCAAGAATCTCCTACAATGAGCAGTTCTTC.